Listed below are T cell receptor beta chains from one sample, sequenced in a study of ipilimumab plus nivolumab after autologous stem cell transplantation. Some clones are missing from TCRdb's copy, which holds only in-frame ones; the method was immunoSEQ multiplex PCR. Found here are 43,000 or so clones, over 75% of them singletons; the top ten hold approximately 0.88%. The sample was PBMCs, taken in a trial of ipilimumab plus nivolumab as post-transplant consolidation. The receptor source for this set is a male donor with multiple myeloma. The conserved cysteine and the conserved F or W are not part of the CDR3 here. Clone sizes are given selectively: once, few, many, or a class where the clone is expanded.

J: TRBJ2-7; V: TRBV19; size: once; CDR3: ASSTLSGSTWEQY
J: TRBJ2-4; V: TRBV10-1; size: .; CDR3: ASSDGQGDRKNIQY
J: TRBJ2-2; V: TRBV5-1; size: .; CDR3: ASNGGGGNTGELF
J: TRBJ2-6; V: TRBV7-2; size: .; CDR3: ASSRGTGGLGANVLT
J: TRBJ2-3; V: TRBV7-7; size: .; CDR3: ASSRTSGPTDTQY
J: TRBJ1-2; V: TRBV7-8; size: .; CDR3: ASSSSQGARYGYT
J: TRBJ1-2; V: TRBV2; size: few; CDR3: ASSDREAYGYT
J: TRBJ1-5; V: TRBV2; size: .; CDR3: ASSDLGWTSNQPQH
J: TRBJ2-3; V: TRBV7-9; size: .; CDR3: ASRGGNTDTQY
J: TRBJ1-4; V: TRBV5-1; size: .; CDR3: ASSARGANEKLF
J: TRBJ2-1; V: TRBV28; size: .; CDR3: ASSSPGREWQF
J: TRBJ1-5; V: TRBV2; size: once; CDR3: ASSEWQDDQPQH
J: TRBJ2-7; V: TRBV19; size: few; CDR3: ASSTLRTGSSTYEQY
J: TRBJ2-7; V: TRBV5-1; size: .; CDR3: ASSLVGEDLPTQQY
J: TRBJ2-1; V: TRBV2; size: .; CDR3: ASSRMDREKF
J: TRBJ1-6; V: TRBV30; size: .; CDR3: AWSRIGLNSPLH
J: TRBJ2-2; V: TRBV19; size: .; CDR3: ASSRSGLAGVGTGELF
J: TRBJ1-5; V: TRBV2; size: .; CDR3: ASNNGVINQPQH
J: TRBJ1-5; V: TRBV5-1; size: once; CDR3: ASSLATGGAEPQH
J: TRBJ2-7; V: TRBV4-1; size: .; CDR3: ASSQGFNYEQY
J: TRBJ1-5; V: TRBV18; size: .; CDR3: ASSPWESKGNQPQH
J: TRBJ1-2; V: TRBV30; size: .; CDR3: AWSVWGSPVRGYT
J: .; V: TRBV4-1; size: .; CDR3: ASSPQGVGDYEQY
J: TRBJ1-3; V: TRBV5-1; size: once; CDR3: ASSLNSLAGNTIY
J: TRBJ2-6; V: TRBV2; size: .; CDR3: ASSGGIGANVLT
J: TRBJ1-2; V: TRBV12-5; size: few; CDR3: ASGLVVRTLYGYT